The 18 T cell receptor beta chains in this list originate from one sample, sequenced in a study of ipilimumab plus nivolumab after autologous stem cell transplantation (dated by TCRdb to about 2021). The library was produced with the immunoSEQ multiplex PCR assay. Entries here come from immuneACCESS through TCRdb and include only in-frame sequences with V and J called. Some clones fail to appear in such tables; in the studies checked, an unresolved V gene covers under half of the shortfall, and the cause of the remainder is unknown. The sample table shows fewer than 30,000 clones, and about 86% are seen once. The ten largest clones represent approximately 5.2% of the sample. The sequencing used PBMCs, collected in a trial of ipilimumab plus nivolumab as post-transplant consolidation. These receptors originate from a male donor with diffuse large B-cell lymphoma.

This chain links TRBV4-3 with TRBJ1-6, with TRBD1 matching over 10 bases. V shed 3 bases, J shed 7 bases, and the junction held 9 bases outside the gene matches. CDR1 LGHNA and CDR2 YSLEER come from the germline V gene. The CDR3 covers 17 residues. The DNA of the CDR3 is TGCGCCAGCAGCCAGGGACCGACAGGGGGCGGCAATTCACCCCTCCACTTT. Protein sequence: CASSQGPTGGGNSPLHF.

The rearrangement uses TRBV6-5 and TRBJ1-4; TRBD1 agrees at 8 bases. The V gene's germline CDR1 is MNHEY and CDR2 SVGAGI. V dropped 6 bases and J dropped 8; count of bases not matched to a gene: 8. CDR3 size: 14 residues. The CDR3 DNA sequence: TGTGCCAGCAGACCCACAGGGGGGAGAGAAAAACTGTTTTTT. Amino acids: CASRPTGGREKLFF.

This sequence joins TRBV7-9 and TRBJ2-5, with 11 positions matching TRBD1. CDR1 SEHNR and CDR2 FQNEAQ come from the germline V gene (reference sequence). Trimming at V came to 4 bases and at J to 5 bases, leaving 6 bases not matched to a gene. There are 15 residues in the CDR3. For the CDR3, the DNA is TGTGCCAGCAGCTCGGGACAGGGGGTTTGGGAGACCCAGTACTTC. Translating it yields CASSSGQGVWETQYF.

The chain employs TRBV18 and TRBJ2-7; 7 nucleotides line up with TRBD1. The CDR3 is 13 amino acids. Germline CDR1 is KGHSH and CDR2 is LQKENI. V lost 4 bases, J lost 5 bases, and 5 bases stayed unmatched. The CDR3 spells CASSLQGRDEQYF. CDR3 coding DNA: TGTGCCAGCTCACTACAGGGGAGAGACGAGCAGTACTTC.

This clone was detected a few times. The V gene is TRBV5-1, the J gene TRBJ1-1; no reliable D call. The CDR3 contains 15 residues. The V gene lost 4 bases and the J gene lost 1 base, with 14 bases spanning the gap. The germline gives CDR1 SGHRS, CDR2 YFSETQ. This CDR3 is CASSPDLRRNTEAFF. The DNA for the CDR3 is TGCGCCAGCAGCCCGGACCTACGCCGGAACACTGAAGCTTTCTTT.

V and J are TRBV5-3 and TRBJ2-1; D unclear. TRBV5-3 is an ORF; its function is uncertain. The CDR3 is 14 amino acids. V lost 0 bases and J lost 8, with 12 bases in between. CDR3 region: CARSLGHPPHEQFF. The CDR3 DNA follows: TGTGCCAGAAGCTTGGGACACCCACCCCATGAGCAGTTCTTC.

This clone occurred once. V is TRBV19 and J is TRBJ1-2, with D possibly TRBD1 on 5 matching bases. V was cut by 9 bases and J by 8 bases, with 16 bases left in between. This CDR3 is built from 12 residues. Germline lookup yields CDR1 LNHDA and CDR2 SQIVND (reference sequence). CDR3 DNA sequence: TGTGCCAGCTGGGACCGTTCAGGGGGCTACACCTTC. Translated, it gives CASWDRSGGYTF.

V usage is TRBV30 and J usage is TRBJ2-5; the D gene is possibly TRBD2 (5 bases). Germline V lookup: CDR1 GTSNPN, CDR2 SVGIG (reference sequence). Trimming left V 2 bases short and J 4 bases short, with 8 bases between. The CDR3 consists of 12 residues. The CDR3 nucleotides read TGTGCCTGGAGTTTTGGGAGAGAGACCCAGTACTTC. Translated, it gives CAWSFGRETQYF.

The CDR3 coding sequence is TGCGCCAGCAGGTGGAGTGCGGACGAACAAGAGACCCAGTACTTC. Translated: CASRWSADEQETQYF. The chain employs TRBV10-2 and TRBJ2-5; no firm D call. V was pared by 6 bases and J by 2 bases, with 16 bases between. CDR3 length equals 15 residues. Per germline, CDR1 WSHSY and CDR2 SAAADI.

This chain joins TRBV27 and TRBJ2-5; D may be TRBD1 or TRBD2 (5 bases each). The DNA end favors TRBJ2-7, so the J call may be wrong. The CDR3 consists of 14 residues. The germline CDR1 and CDR2 sequences are MNHEY and SMNVEV (reference sequence). In nucleotides, the CDR3 is TGTGCCAGCGGTTACCGGGACGGGTCCTACGAGCAGTACTTC. Translating it yields CASGYRDGSYEQYF.

In its sample, this clone was seen once. The J gene is TRBJ2-1, the V gene TRBV10-3, with 8 bases that match TRBD2. Looked up from germline, CDR1 is ENHRY and CDR2 is SYGVKD. The CDR3 length is 14 residues. The trim removed 8 bases at V and 3 bases at J, leaving 6 bases unmatched. The CDR3 spells CAIQPGGSYNEQFF. CDR3 DNA: TGTGCCATCCAACCGGGGGGGAGCTACAATGAGCAGTTCTTC.

The genes are TRBV18 and TRBJ2-3; TRBD2 agrees at 7 bases. With V trimmed by 5 bases and J by 2 bases, 7 bases remained unmatched. Germline V gene lookup returns CDR1 KGHSH and CDR2 LQKENI. The CDR3 has 15 amino acids. CDR3 DNA sequence: TGTGCCAGCTCAGCTCCGGGACTAAACACAGATACGCAGTATTTT. It is translated as CASSAPGLNTDTQYF.

This chain connects TRBV7-9 to TRBJ1-2; 8 bases match TRBD1. This CDR3 region has 16 residues. Germline V gene data show CDR1 as SEHNR and CDR2 as FQNEAQ (reference sequence). Unmatched junction bases numbered 10, after V lost 3 bases and J lost 4 bases. CDR3 in amino acids: CASSLGDGQGAYGYTF. The CDR3 nucleotides read TGTGCCAGCAGCTTGGGAGACGGGCAGGGGGCCTATGGCTACACCTTC.

This clone was seen only a few times. This chain links TRBV29-1 with TRBJ2-2, with a weak D call TRBD2 (5 bases). The CDR3 length is 15 residues. Trimming cost V 6 bases and J 2 bases, with 16 bases left between them. Germline-derived CDR1 and CDR2 are SQVTM and ANQGSEA. The CDR3 loop reads CSVDGVAGNTGELFF. As DNA, the CDR3 is TGCAGCGTAGACGGAGTGGCGGGTAACACCGGGGAGCTGTTTTTT.

This clone was observed once. The chain joins TRBV6-5 to TRBJ1-2; maybe TRBD1 (5 bases). This CDR3 is built from 15 residues. The V and J ends lost 0 bases and 4 bases respectively, with 12 bases between them. Looked up from germline, CDR1 is MNHEY and CDR2 is SVGAGI. CDR3 residues: CASSYSGRRTYGYTF. CDR3 sequence (DNA): TGTGCCAGCAGTTACTCGGGACGCCGGACCTATGGCTACACCTTC.

The V and J genes are TRBV27 and TRBJ2-1; D is possibly TRBD1 or TRBD2 (5 bases each). Per germline, CDR1 MNHEY and CDR2 SMNVEV (reference sequence). The ends were cut back, 2 bases at V and 3 bases at J, with 11 bases in the middle. CDR3 size: 15 residues. The CDR3 is CASSLGGGSYNEQFF. CDR3 in DNA: TGTGCCAGCAGTTTAGGGGGTGGCAGCTACAATGAGCAGTTCTTC.

This clone has just a few counts. V usage is TRBV6-1 and J usage is TRBJ1-2; the D gene is possibly TRBD1 (6 bases). The CDR3 is 14 residues long. Germline-derived CDR1 and CDR2 are MNHNS and SASEGT. Trimming took off 4 bases at V and 7 bases at J, with 16 bases between the two ends. CDR3 residues: CASSVRGANLGYTF. Here the CDR3 DNA reads TGTGCCAGCAGTGTGAGGGGGGCAAATCTTGGCTACACCTTC.

The chain employs TRBV6-5 and TRBJ1-5; TRBD1 matches at 10 bases. Germline assignment: CDR1 MNHEY and CDR2 SVGAGI. The length of the CDR3 is 16 residues. Losses at the gene ends were 2 bases for V and 6 bases for J; bases not matched to a gene: 7. CDR3 sequence reads: CASSYGPTGGGQPQHF. CDR3 DNA sequence: TGTGCCAGCAGTTACGGGCCGACAGGGGGCGGTCAGCCCCAGCATTTT.